A single sample is the source of the 21 T cell receptor beta chains below, sequenced in a study of cytomegalovirus exposure and HLA in healthy donors. 13 Jbeta primers and 60 Vbeta primers were used for the PCR. Some clones are missing from TCRdb's copy, which holds only in-frame ones; the method was immunoSEQ multiplex PCR. The data hold about 150,000 clones, with approximately 77% observed a single time. Sequencing was done on a sample of PBMCs. Receptor source: a man younger than 35 in good health and CMV-seronegative.

This clone showed up just a few times. The V gene is TRBV4-1, the J gene TRBJ2-5, with 9 nucleotides matching TRBD2. The CDR3 is made up of 14 amino acids. CDR1 is MGHRA, CDR2 YSYEKL, per germline. V lost 1 base to trimming and J lost 3 bases; unmatched junction nucleotides: 0. The CDR3: CASSQGTSEETQYF. DNA of the CDR3: TGCGCCAGCAGCCAAGGGACTAGCGAAGAGACCCAGTACTTC.

The chain employs TRBV28 and TRBJ2-5, with D possibly matching TRBD2 (6 bases). The CDR3 runs to 16 residues. The V and J ends lost 6 bases and 5 bases respectively, with 22 bases between them. Germline V gene data show CDR1 as MDHEN and CDR2 as SYDVKM. CDR3 in amino acids: CASSSPGSPAGETQYF. In DNA, the CDR3 is TGTGCCAGCAGCTCACCCGGGTCACCCGCGGGGGAGACCCAGTACTTC.

This chain joins TRBV25-1 and TRBJ2-1; 7 positions match TRBD1. The CDR3 length is 12 residues. Germline-derived CDR1 and CDR2 are MGHDK and SYGVNS. V lost 6 bases to trimming and J lost 6 bases; unmatched junction nucleotides: 2. CDR3 DNA: TGTGCCAGCAGAGCAGGGGGCAATGAGCAGTTCTTC. Amino acid sequence: CASRAGGNEQFF. Using reference TRBV25-1 and TRBJ2-1 for the parts outside the CDR3, the full variable domain is EADIYQTPRYLVIGTGKKITLECSQTMGHDKMYWYQQDPGMELHLIHYSYGVNSTEKGDLSSESTVSRIRTEHFPLTLESARPSHTSQYLCASRAGGNEQFFGPGTRLTVL.

The V call is TRBV19, the J call TRBJ1-4; the match to TRBD1 covers 10 bases. V trimming: 5 bases; J trimming: 8 bases; junction bases outside the gene matches: 8. Germline CDR1 and CDR2: LNHDA and SQIVND (reference sequence). CDR3 length equals 15 residues. CDR3 sequence: CASSPRTGGGEKLFF. CDR3 DNA sequence: TGTGCCAGTAGTCCCCGGACAGGGGGAGGCGAAAAACTGTTTTTT.

The J gene is TRBJ2-3, the V gene TRBV10-3; 8 nucleotides match TRBD2. The CDR3 is made up of 17 amino acids. Trimming cost V 1 base and J 4 bases; bases outside gene matches: 10. Germline assignment: CDR1 ENHRY and CDR2 SYGVKD. The chain's CDR3 is CAISEWDSGLGADTQYF. The CDR3 bases are TGTGCCATCAGTGAGTGGGACTCGGGACTAGGGGCAGATACGCAGTATTTT.

The rearrangement links TRBV4-3 to TRBJ2-2; 12 bases map to TRBD2. This CDR3 is 18 amino acids long. Trimming removed 0 bases from V and 5 bases from J; junction bases left unmatched: 7. Germline loops: CDR1 LGHNA, CDR2 YSLEER. For the CDR3, the DNA is TGCGCCAGCAGCCAAGAGTCGACTAGCGGGAGAGGTACCGGGGAGCTGTTTTTT. This gives the protein CASSQESTSGRGTGELFF.

The chain is built from TRBV10-3 and TRBJ2-1; 8 bases map to TRBD2. The germline gives CDR1 ENHRY, CDR2 SYGVKD. V trimming: 3 bases; J trimming: 2 bases; junction bases outside the gene matches: 9. CDR3 size: 17 residues. The CDR3 DNA sequence: TGTGCCATCAGTGACGTCGGGAGCGGGGGTACCTACAATGAGCAGTTCTTC. Translated, it gives CAISDVGSGGTYNEQFF.

This rearrangement joins TRBV4-3 to TRBJ1-5; D uncertain. The CDR3 contains 15 residues. Trimming shortened V by 4 bases and J by 2 bases, and 12 bases separated the two germline ends. From germline, CDR1 is LGHNA and CDR2 YSLEER. The CDR3, as DNA: TGCGCCAGCAGCCCGGAGGCAGGCGGCAATCAGCCCCAGCATTTT. Translated: CASSPEAGGNQPQHF.

The chain combines TRBV27 with TRBJ1-1; the D is unclear. Trimming cost V 3 bases and J 2 bases, with 7 bases left between them. This CDR3 has 13 residues. In germline, CDR1 is MNHEY, CDR2 SMNVEV (reference sequence). CDR3: CASSLAGNTEAFF. DNA of the CDR3: TGTGCCAGCAGTTTGGCAGGAAACACTGAAGCTTTCTTT.

This clone was seen only once. The gene calls are TRBV30 and TRBJ2-5; TRBD2 is a possible D gene (5 bases). V was cut by 5 bases and J by 11 bases, with 18 bases left in between. The CDR3 is made up of 12 amino acids. Germline assignment: CDR1 GTSNPN and CDR2 SVGIG (reference sequence). CDR3 coding DNA: TGTGCCTGGGCGCTTGACGGGCGCGGGCAGTACTTC. Translated, it gives CAWALDGRGQYF.

In this sample, this clone turned up a few times. V is TRBV7-9 and J is TRBJ2-7; D uncertain. With 0 bases removed from V and 7 bases from J, the gap between germline ends came to 4 bases. The CDR3 runs 11 residues. Germline-derived CDR1 and CDR2 are SEHNR and FQNEAQ (reference sequence). DNA for the CDR3: TGTGCCAGCAGCTTAGCGCGAGAGCAGTACTTC. Translating it yields CASSLAREQYF. The full variable domain, completed using reference TRBV7-9 and TRBJ2-7, is DTGVSQNPRHKITKRGQNVTFRCDPISEHNRLYWYRQTLGQGPEFLTYFQNEAQLEKSRLLSDRFSAERPKGSFSTLEIQRTEQGDSAMYLCASSLAREQYFGPGTRLTVT.

The rearrangement joins TRBV27 to TRBJ1-1, with a possible D match to TRBD1 (5 bases). CDR1 and CDR2 (germline): MNHEY, SMNVEV (reference sequence). The CDR3 length is 15 residues. Trimming stripped 5 bases from V and 1 base from J, with 14 bases between. CDR3 region: CASSPPGTRNTEAFF. CDR3 in DNA: TGTGCCAGCAGTCCCCCGGGGACTAGGAACACTGAAGCTTTCTTT.

The chain is built from TRBV5-4 and TRBJ2-5; 9 bases are a match to TRBD1. From germline, CDR1 is SGHNT and CDR2 YYREEE (reference sequence). The CDR3 loop spans 15 amino acids. J lost 5 bases, V lost 5 bases, and 10 bases had no gene match. The CDR3 loop reads CASSYPGQGGETQYF. In nucleotides, the CDR3 is TGTGCCAGCAGTTACCCGGGACAGGGAGGCGAGACCCAGTACTTC. The whole variable domain, remainder taken from reference TRBV5-4 and TRBJ2-5, is ETGVTQSPTHLIKTRGQQVTLRCSSQSGHNTVSWYQQALGQGPQFIFQYYREEENGRGNFPPRFSGLQFPNYSSELNVNALELDDSALYLCASSYPGQGGETQYFGPGTRLLVL.

This rearrangement joins TRBV19 to TRBJ2-1; 11 positions match TRBD2. The CDR3 spans 15 residues. Germline CDR1 LNHDA, CDR2 SQIVND (reference sequence). V lost 10 bases and J lost 7; bases outside the gene matches: 12. The chain's CDR3 is CATPGGVAGGNEQFF. The CDR3 nucleotides are TGTGCCACCCCGGGGGGGGTAGCGGGAGGGAATGAGCAGTTCTTC.

This sequence joins TRBV28 and TRBJ1-4; 10 nucleotides agree with TRBD1. Germline loops: CDR1 MDHEN, CDR2 SYDVKM. With V trimmed by 6 bases and J by 5 bases, 9 bases remained unmatched. CDR3 length: 16 residues. CDR3: CASRRTGGGLNEKLFF. DNA for the CDR3: TGTGCCAGCAGAAGGACAGGGGGAGGCTTGAATGAAAAACTGTTTTTT.

The genes are TRBV9 and TRBJ1-2, with D maybe TRBD1 (6 bases). In germline, CDR1 is SGDLS, CDR2 YYNGEE. The CDR3 consists of 14 residues. With 4 bases removed from V and 7 bases from J, the gap between germline ends came to 17 bases. CDR3 nucleotide sequence: TGTGCCAGCAGCTCAGTGGGGGGGCAGAGTGGCTACACCTTC. It specifies CASSSVGGQSGYTF.

The gene calls are TRBV7-9 and TRBJ2-4; possibly TRBD2 for D (6 bases). The CDR3 is 14 amino acids. Germline V gene data show CDR1 as SEHNR and CDR2 as FQNEAQ (reference sequence). V lost 1 base and J 7 bases, leaving 11 bases between the germline ends. CDR3 in amino acids: CASSLGGNGNIQYF. The CDR3 region has the DNA TGTGCCAGCAGCTTAGGCGGGAACGGGAACATTCAGTACTTC.

The rearrangement joins TRBV6-6 to TRBJ2-5, with TRBD2 matching 9 bases. Looked up from germline, CDR1 is MNHNY and CDR2 is SVGAGI (reference sequence). V lost 4 bases, J lost 5 bases, and 11 bases stayed unmatched. The CDR3 runs to 16 residues. DNA for the CDR3: TGTGCCAGCAGTTCGTCCGGGACCAGCGGGGGGGAGACCCAGTACTTC. The encoded protein is CASSSSGTSGGETQYF.

This clone came up a few times. The chain carries TRBV6-1 and TRBJ2-2; weak D call: TRBD1 (8 bases). Trimming shortened V by 7 bases and J by 6 bases, and 18 bases separated the two germline ends. The CDR3 runs to 15 residues. Germline CDR1 is MNHNS and CDR2 is SASEGT. The CDR3 spells CASTRQGRVSGELFF. As DNA, the CDR3 is TGTGCCAGCACCCGACAGGGGAGGGTTTCCGGGGAGCTGTTTTTT.

This clone was counted once. The V and J genes are TRBV29-1 and TRBJ1-1, with TRBD1 identical over 7 bases. V trimming: 7 bases; J trimming: 4 bases; junction bases outside the gene matches: 3. The CDR3 has 11 amino acids. Germline V lookup: CDR1 SQVTM, CDR2 ANQGSEA. The CDR3 here is CSARDSTEAFF. CDR3 nucleotide sequence: TGCAGCGCGCGGGACAGCACTGAAGCTTTCTTT.

The rearrangement uses TRBV6-6 and TRBJ2-1, with 7 bases fitting TRBD2. This CDR3 has 12 amino acids. V lost 6 bases and J lost 7; bases outside the gene matches: 3. Germline V lookup: CDR1 MNHNY, CDR2 SVGAGI (reference sequence). The CDR3 loop reads CASRGRGNEQFF. Written as DNA, the CDR3 is TGTGCCAGCAGGGGGAGGGGAAATGAGCAGTTCTTC.